What follows describes a single T cell receptor (beta chain). The target antigen is unknown. These data belong to a study of cytomegalovirus exposure and HLA in healthy donors. Overall study context: The 550 to 800 first-cohort repertoires and the 95 to 150 validation repertoires shared the same platform, a later analysis reported. Study-level findings and limits: The classifier was said to identify cytomegalovirus status with high specificity and sensitivity. According to the study, around 180 TCR beta chains were cytomegalovirus-associated.

Using immunoSEQ multiplex PCR, the repertoire was profiled, and TCRdb retains in-frame clones only, with some absent. This table has 120,000 or so clones, more than 85% appearing once. The CDR3 length is 13 residues. Germline V gene data show CDR1 as MNHEY and CDR2 as SMNVEV (reference sequence). J lost 5 bases, V lost 2 bases, and 2 bases had no gene match. The donors were part of the validation cohort of 120 subjects. That cohort was separate from the first cohort, which comprised 666 subjects. This TCR was recovered from a man aged 18 to 35 in good health and CMV-seropositive. The chain is built from TRBV27 and TRBJ1-2, with 7 bases that match TRBD1. The sample was PBMCs. CDR3 DNA sequence: TGTGCCAGCAGTTTACGCAGGGGGTATGGCTACACCTTC. This encodes CASSLRRGYGYTF.